This T cell receptor beta chain stems from a study of cytomegalovirus exposure and HLA in healthy donors. The V gene's germline CDR1 is SNHLY and CDR2 FYNNEI. Between the trimmed V and J ends, which lost 6 bases and 1 base, there was a span of 13 bases. CDR3 length: 15 residues. Primers included in the PCR were 60 Vbeta and 13 Jbeta primers. Using immunoSEQ multiplex PCR, the repertoire was profiled, and TCRdb retains in-frame clones only, with some absent. Seen here are nearly 80,000 clones, 65% to 85% observed once, and the top ten hold approximately 20%. Sequenced input: PBMCs. V gene TRBV2 combines with J gene TRBJ1-5, with a possible D match to TRBD1 (5 bases). The TCR originated in a woman in her 40s in good health and CMV-seropositive. The CDR3: CASSGTGGSNQPQHF. CDR3 nucleotide sequence: TGTGCCAGCAGCGGGACCGGGGGGAGCAATCAGCCCCAGCATTTT.